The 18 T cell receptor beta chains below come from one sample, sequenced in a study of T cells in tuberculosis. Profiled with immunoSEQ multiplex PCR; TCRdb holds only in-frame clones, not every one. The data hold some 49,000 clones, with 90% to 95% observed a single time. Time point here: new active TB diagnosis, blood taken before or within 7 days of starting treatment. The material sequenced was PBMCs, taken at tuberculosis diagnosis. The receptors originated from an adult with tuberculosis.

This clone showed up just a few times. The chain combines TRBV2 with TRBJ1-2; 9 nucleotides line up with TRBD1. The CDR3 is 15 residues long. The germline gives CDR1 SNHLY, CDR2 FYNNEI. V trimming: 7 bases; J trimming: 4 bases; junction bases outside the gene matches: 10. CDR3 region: CASTVRQGVSYGYTF. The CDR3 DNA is TGTGCCAGCACCGTCAGACAGGGGGTTAGCTATGGCTACACCTTC.

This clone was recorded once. This chain's CDR3 is CASSSELQGYFYEQYF. CDR3 DNA: TGTGCCAGCAGCTCAGAACTACAGGGGTATTTCTACGAGCAGTACTTC. The genes are TRBV11-2 and TRBJ2-7, with 7 bases matching TRBD1. The CDR3 spans 16 residues. From germline, CDR1 is SGHAT and CDR2 FQNNGV. The V and J ends lost 4 bases and 3 bases, in that order; junction bases with no gene match: 12.

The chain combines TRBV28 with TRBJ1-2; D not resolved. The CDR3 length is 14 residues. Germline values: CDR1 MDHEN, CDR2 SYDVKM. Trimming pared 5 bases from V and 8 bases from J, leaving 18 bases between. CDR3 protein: CASSPQYQASGYTF. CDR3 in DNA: TGTGCCAGCAGTCCTCAGTACCAGGCTTCCGGCTACACCTTC.

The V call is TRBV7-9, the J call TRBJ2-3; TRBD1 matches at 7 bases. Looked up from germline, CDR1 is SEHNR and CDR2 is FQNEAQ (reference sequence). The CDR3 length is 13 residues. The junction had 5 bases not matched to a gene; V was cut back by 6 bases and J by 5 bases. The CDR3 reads CASREGARDTQYF. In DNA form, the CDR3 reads TGTGCCAGCAGAGAGGGGGCAAGAGATACGCAGTATTTT.

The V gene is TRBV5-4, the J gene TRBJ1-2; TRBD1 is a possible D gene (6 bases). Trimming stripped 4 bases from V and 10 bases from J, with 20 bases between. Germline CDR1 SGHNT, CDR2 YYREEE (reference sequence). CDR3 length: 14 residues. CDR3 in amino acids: CASSGSQDSWDYTF. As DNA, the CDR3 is TGTGCCAGCAGCGGAAGTCAGGACAGTTGGGACTACACCTTC.

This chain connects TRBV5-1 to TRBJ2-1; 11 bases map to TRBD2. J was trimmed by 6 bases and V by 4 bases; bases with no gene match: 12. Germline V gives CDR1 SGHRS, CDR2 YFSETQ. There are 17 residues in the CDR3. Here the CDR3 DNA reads TGCGCCAGCAGCCCGAACCCCCTAGCGGGAGGTTTCAATGAGCAGTTCTTC. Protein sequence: CASSPNPLAGGFNEQFF. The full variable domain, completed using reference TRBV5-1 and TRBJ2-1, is KAGVTQTPRYLIKTRGQQVTLSCSPISGHRSVSWYQQTPGQGLQFLFEYFSETQRNKGNFPGRFSGRQFSNSRSEMNVSTLELGDSALYLCASSPNPLAGGFNEQFFGPGTRLTVL.

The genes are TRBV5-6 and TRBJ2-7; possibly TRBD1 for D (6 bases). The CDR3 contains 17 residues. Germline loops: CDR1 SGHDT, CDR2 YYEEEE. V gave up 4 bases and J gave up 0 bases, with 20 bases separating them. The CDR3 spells CASSLGGWRLNSYEQYF. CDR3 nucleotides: TGTGCCAGCAGCCTAGGGGGTTGGAGGCTTAACTCCTACGAGCAGTACTTC.

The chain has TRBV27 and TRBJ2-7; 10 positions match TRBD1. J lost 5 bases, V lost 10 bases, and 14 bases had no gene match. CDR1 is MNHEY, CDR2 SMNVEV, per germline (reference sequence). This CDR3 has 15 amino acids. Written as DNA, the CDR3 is TGTGCCACGCGGGACTTGACAGGGGGCGCGAACGAGCAGTACTTC. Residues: CATRDLTGGANEQYF.

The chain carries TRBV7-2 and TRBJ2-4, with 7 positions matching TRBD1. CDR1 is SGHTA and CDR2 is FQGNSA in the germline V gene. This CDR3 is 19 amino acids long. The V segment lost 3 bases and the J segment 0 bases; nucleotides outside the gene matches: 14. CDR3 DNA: TGTGCCAGCAGCTTGGAGTCAGGGGGTTTGTGGGGAGCCAAAAACATTCAGTACTTC. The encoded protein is CASSLESGGLWGAKNIQYF.

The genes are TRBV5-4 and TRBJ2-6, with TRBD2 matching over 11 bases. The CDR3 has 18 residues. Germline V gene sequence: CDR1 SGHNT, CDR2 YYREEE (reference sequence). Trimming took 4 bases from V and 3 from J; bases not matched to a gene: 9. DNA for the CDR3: TGTGCCAGCAGCGCCCCGGGGCTAGCGGGAGGTGGGGCCAACGTCCTGACTTTC. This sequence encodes CASSAPGLAGGGANVLTF.

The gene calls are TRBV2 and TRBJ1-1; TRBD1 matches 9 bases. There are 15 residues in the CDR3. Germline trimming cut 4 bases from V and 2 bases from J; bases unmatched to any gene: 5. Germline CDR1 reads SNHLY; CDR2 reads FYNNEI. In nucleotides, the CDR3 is TGTGCCAGCAGTGTACAACAGGGGGCCAACACTGAAGCTTTCTTT. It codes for CASSVQQGANTEAFF.

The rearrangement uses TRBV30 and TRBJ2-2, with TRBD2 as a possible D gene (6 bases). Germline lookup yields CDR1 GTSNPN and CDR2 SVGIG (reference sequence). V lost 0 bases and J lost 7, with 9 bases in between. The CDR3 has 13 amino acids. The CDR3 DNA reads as TGTGCCTGGAGTGTGGGGGGTTACGGGGAGCTGTTTTTT. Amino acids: CAWSVGGYGELFF.

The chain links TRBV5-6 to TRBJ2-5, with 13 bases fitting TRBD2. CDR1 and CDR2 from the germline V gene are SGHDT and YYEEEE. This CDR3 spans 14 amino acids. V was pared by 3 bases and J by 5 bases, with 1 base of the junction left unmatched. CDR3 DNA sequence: TGTGCCAGCAGCTGGGGACTAGCGGGGGAGACCCAGTACTTC. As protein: CASSWGLAGETQYF.

CDR3 sequence (DNA): TGCGCCAGCAGTCGAAACGGGACAACCTACGAGCAGTACTTC. It specifies CASSRNGTTYEQYF. The genes are TRBV23-1 and TRBJ2-7; D may be TRBD1 (6 bases). TRBV23-1 is given ORF status, its function remaining uncertain. The CDR3 is 14 amino acids. V lost 4 bases, J lost 2 bases, and 12 bases lay in between.

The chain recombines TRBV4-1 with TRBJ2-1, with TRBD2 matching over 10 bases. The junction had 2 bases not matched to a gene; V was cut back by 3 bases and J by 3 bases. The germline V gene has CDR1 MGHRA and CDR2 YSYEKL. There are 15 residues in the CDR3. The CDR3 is CASSQASGGYNEQFF. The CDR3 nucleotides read TGCGCCAGCAGCCAGGCTAGCGGGGGCTACAATGAGCAGTTCTTC.

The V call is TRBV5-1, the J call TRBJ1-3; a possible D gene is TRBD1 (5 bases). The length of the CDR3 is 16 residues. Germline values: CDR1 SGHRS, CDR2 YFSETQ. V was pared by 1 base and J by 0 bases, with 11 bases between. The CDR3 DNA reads TGCGCCAGCAGCTTGACCAGGGCTAGCTCTGGAAACACCATATATTTT. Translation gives CASSLTRASSGNTIYF.

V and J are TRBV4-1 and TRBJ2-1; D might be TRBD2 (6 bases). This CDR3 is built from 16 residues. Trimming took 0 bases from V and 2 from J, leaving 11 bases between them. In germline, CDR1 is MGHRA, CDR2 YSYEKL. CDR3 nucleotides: TGCGCCAGCAGCCAAGATGAAGGGAGGCCCTACAATGAGCAGTTCTTC. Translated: CASSQDEGRPYNEQFF.

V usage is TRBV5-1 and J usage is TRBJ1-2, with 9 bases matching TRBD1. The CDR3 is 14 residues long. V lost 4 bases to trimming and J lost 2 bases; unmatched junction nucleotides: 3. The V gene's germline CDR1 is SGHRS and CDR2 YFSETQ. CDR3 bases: TGCGCCAGCAGCCTCGGGACAGGGAACTATGGCTACACCTTC. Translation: CASSLGTGNYGYTF. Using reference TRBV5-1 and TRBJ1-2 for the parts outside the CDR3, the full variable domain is KAGVTQTPRYLIKTRGQQVTLSCSPISGHRSVSWYQQTPGQGLQFLFEYFSETQRNKGNFPGRFSGRQFSNSRSEMNVSTLELGDSALYLCASSLGTGNYGYTFGSGTRLTVV.